One sample yielded the 6 T cell receptor beta chains listed below, sequenced in a study of cytomegalovirus exposure and HLA in healthy donors. PCR used 60 Vbeta primers and 13 Jbeta primers. The table came from immunoSEQ multiplex PCR; TCRdb's copy has only in-frame clones and leaves some out. This sample has some 120,000 clones, with around 77% found just once. The sequenced material came from PBMCs. These receptors all come from a man aged 25 to 40 in good health and CMV-seronegative.

CDR3 sequence reads: CASSKQGMNYGYTF. The CDR3 nucleotides are TGTGCCAGCAGTAAACAGGGTATGAACTATGGCTACACCTTC. This rearrangement joins TRBV6-5 to TRBJ1-2; possible D gene TRBD1, 6 bases. V was clipped by 5 bases and J by 2 bases, with 12 bases between them. Germline CDR1 reads MNHEY; CDR2 reads SVGAGI. This CDR3 region has 14 residues.

The V call is TRBV29-1, the J call TRBJ1-2; no clear D. CDR3 length: 12 amino acids. CDR1 and CDR2 (germline): SQVTM, ANQGSEA. The V and J ends lost 3 bases and 4 bases respectively, with 9 bases between them. The CDR3 coding sequence is TGCAGCGTTGAGCACAGACCCTATGGCTACACCTTC. This sequence encodes CSVEHRPYGYTF.

The chain combines TRBV7-9 with TRBJ2-7; possibly TRBD1 for D (6 bases). CDR1 and CDR2 (germline): SEHNR, FQNEAQ (reference sequence). The V gene lost 5 bases and the J gene lost 6 bases, with 20 bases spanning the gap. This CDR3 contains 15 residues. CDR3 nucleotide sequence: TGTGCCAGCAGCGGCCGCGCAGGGGTCCATTCCGAGCAGTACTTC. Translated: CASSGRAGVHSEQYF.

This CDR3 reads CASSPGTSGWNEQFF. The CDR3 DNA sequence: TGTGCCAGCAGTCCCGGGACTAGCGGATGGAATGAGCAGTTCTTC. This chain uses TRBV6-6 with TRBJ2-1; 11 nucleotides match TRBD2. The V gene's germline CDR1 is MNHNY and CDR2 SVGAGI (reference sequence). This CDR3 is 15 amino acids long. Trimming took 5 bases from V and 7 from J; bases not matched to a gene: 7.

The chain has TRBV30 and TRBJ2-3, with D uncertain. V shed 2 bases and J shed 0 bases, with 6 bases lying between them. Germline CDR1 GTSNPN, CDR2 SVGIG (reference sequence). The CDR3 contains 13 residues. CDR3 in amino acids: CAWSSISTDTQYF. CDR3 bases: TGTGCCTGGAGTTCTATTAGCACAGATACGCAGTATTTT.

The chain uses TRBV7-3 and TRBJ1-1, with TRBD1 as a possible D gene (6 bases). Per germline, CDR1 SGHTA and CDR2 FQGTGA. Trimming removed 1 base at V and 2 bases at J, with 11 bases between. The CDR3 loop spans 15 amino acids. CDR3 region: CASSLSRDTNTEAFF. The CDR3 DNA follows: TGTGCCAGCAGCTTAAGTCGGGACACAAACACTGAAGCTTTCTTT.